This is a list of T cell receptor beta chains from one sample in a study of blood T cells in healthy people across ages. TCRdb redid the calling of the 5' RACE reads with MiXCR, one entry per CDR3 protein. The table has 1.8 million or so distinct CDR3 sequences, about two fifths seen once; the top ten hold 20% to 25%. Sequences were obtained from blood. The source is a human donor in good health. CDR3s include the opening cysteine and the closing phenylalanine or tryptophan. The D gene is left open where the match is weak. Some rows mark clone size as missing; the rest say once, few, many or name a class of expanded clone.

>NA|many|TRBV9|TRBJ2-1
TGTGCCAGCAGCGTAGTGCAAGGGGGATCTTGGAATGAGCAGTTCTTC
CASSVVQGGSWNEQFF
>NA|NA|TRBV7-6|TRBJ1-6
TGTGCCAGCAGCTTAAGGGGAATTTCTCAAAGCTCCTATAATTCACCCCTCCACTTT
CASSLRGISQSSYNSPLHF
>NA|few|TRBV6-6|TRBJ1-4
TGTGCCAGCACAGAGCGGGTGTCTAATGAAAAACTGTTTTTT
CASTERVSNEKLFF
>TRBD2|once|TRBV29-1|TRBJ2-3
TGCAGCGTTGCGACTAGCGGGGGGCAGGGAGATACGCAGTATTTT
CSVATSGGQGDTQYF
>TRBD2|NA|TRBV24-1|TRBJ2-3
TGTGCCACCAGTGACCGCGGGACTAGCGGGGGGGCCGGTTACACAGATACGCAGTATTTT
CATSDRGTSGGAGYTDTQYF
>NA|NA|TRBV28|TRBJ2-7
TGTGCCAGCACCTCACGGGAGTACGAGCAGTACTTC
CASTSREYEQYF
>TRBD1|NA|TRBV6-2/TRBV6-3|TRBJ1-2
TGTGCCAGCAGTCGACAGGGTCCGGGCTACACCTTC
CASSRQGPGYTF
>TRBD2|NA|TRBV7-2|TRBJ2-1
TGTGCCAGCAGCCCCGGGACTAGCGGGGCTAGCGAGCAGTTCTTC
CASSPGTSGASEQFF
>NA|NA|TRBV6-5|TRBJ1-6
TGTGCCAGCAGTTACATGGGCCCTGGGGGTAATTCACCCCTCCACTTT
CASSYMGPGGNSPLHF
>NA|NA|TRBV4-1|TRBJ1-1
TGCGCCAGCAGCCAAGATACTAGAACAGGGTGGAATGAAGCTTTCTTT
CASSQDTRTGWNEAFF
>NA|NA|TRBV29-1|TRBJ2-5
TGCAGCGTTGAAGATACGGTGGGGAATGAGCAGTACTTC
CSVEDTVGNEQYF
>NA|few|TRBV7-9|TRBJ1-1
TGTGCCAGCACTTTCTTAGGGACTGAAGCTTTCTTT
CASTFLGTEAFF
>NA|NA|TRBV10-2|TRBJ1-6
TGCGCCAGCAGGACCGGGACCTATCCCCTCCACTTT
CASRTGTYPLHF
>NA|NA|TRBV7-2|TRBJ1-1
TGTGCCAGCGGCTTTACTCCCTCCGGGACTGAAGCTTTCTTT
CASGFTPSGTEAFF
>NA|NA|TRBV20-1|TRBJ1-2
TGCAGTGCTACAACTGCGGTCTCTATAGGCTACACCTTC
CSATTAVSIGYTF
>TRBD1|few|TRBV29-1|TRBJ2-1
TGCAGCGTTGAATTTGGACAGGGGGCGTCGAATGAGCAGTTCTTC
CSVEFGQGASNEQFF
>NA|NA|TRBV4-2|TRBJ1-1
TGTGCCAGCAGCCGCTCGGGTGCGGCTGAAGCTTTCTTT
CASSRSGAAEAFF
>NA|once|TRBV18|TRBJ2-1
TGTGCCAGCTCACCACAACAGCACCCGCAGTTCTTC
CASSPQQHPQFF
>NA|NA|TRBV4-3|TRBJ2-7
TGCGCCAGCAGCCAAGAGAGAGCGGTGTTCGGCGAGCAGTACTTC
CASSQERAVFGEQYF
>NA|NA|TRBV28|TRBJ1-5
TGTGCCAGCAGTTTCCTTAACGCCCTGTTGAAGCAGCCCCAGCATTTT
CASSFLNALLKQPQHF
>NA|NA|TRBV20-1|TRBJ2-7
TGCAGTGCCCCGGTGATGGACGAGCAGTACTTC
CSAPVMDEQYF
>NA|NA|TRBV28|TRBJ2-1
TGTGCCAGCACCCCAAGGTCGTACGTCAATGAGCAGTTCTTC
CASTPRSYVNEQFF
>NA|NA|TRBV7-9|TRBJ1-2
TGTGCCAGCAGCTTGGGGACCCACGGCTACACCTTC
CASSLGTHGYTF
>NA|NA|TRBV7-6|TRBJ2-5
TGTGCCAGCAGCCCAAACAACGGTGGGGGCCAAGAGACCCAGTACTTC
CASSPNNGGGQETQYF
>NA|few|TRBV20-1|TRBJ2-6
TGCAGTGCTAGTTATTCGCCTGGGGCCAACGTCCTGACTTTC
CSASYSPGANVLTF
>TRBD1|NA|TRBV29-1|TRBJ2-3
TGCAGCGTTCCGGGACAGGGAACAGATACGCAGTATTTT
CSVPGQGTDTQYF
>NA|NA|TRBV20-1|TRBJ1-6
TGCAGTGCTAGAGATCTTCTGGGCGATGGCGGGCGTTCACCCCTCCACTTT
CSARDLLGDGGRSPLHF
>NA|few|TRBV24-1|TRBJ2-5
TGTGCCACCAGTGAGATCACAGCTTATCAAGAGACCCAGTACTTC
CATSEITAYQETQYF
>TRBD1|NA|TRBV3-1|TRBJ1-2
TGTGCCAGCAGCCAGACACAGGGGTATGGCTACACCTTC
CASSQTQGYGYTF
>TRBD2|NA|TRBV5-5|TRBJ2-5
TGTGCCAGCAGCCGACTAGCCCCAACCCCGGGGTGGCAAGAGACCCAGTACTTC
CASSRLAPTPGWQETQYF
>TRBD2|NA|TRBV9|TRBJ2-5
TGTGCCAGCAGCGCGGGGACTAGCACAGAGACCCAGTACTTC
CASSAGTSTETQYF
>TRBD2|NA|TRBV5-1|TRBJ2-3
TGCGCCAGCAGCTTGGTCGGGGGGGGACGGGCAGATACGCAGTATTTT
CASSLVGGGRADTQYF
>NA|NA|TRBV6-5|TRBJ2-7
TGTGCCAGCAAGGGGCCAGGGGTGCGTGGCGAGCAGTACTTC
CASKGPGVRGEQYF
>TRBD2|NA|TRBV20-1|TRBJ2-5
TGCAGTGCTAACTCACTAGCGGGATTGGGGGAGACCCAGTACTTC
CSANSLAGLGETQYF
>NA|NA|TRBV28|TRBJ2-3
TGTGCCAGCACCCCGCAGGGGTTTTTATTAGATACGCAGTATTTT
CASTPQGFLLDTQYF
>NA|NA|TRBV6-2/TRBV6-3|TRBJ1-6
TGTGCCAGCAGTTACTACCGGGCCGACCGGGCCGGTTCACCCCTCCACTTT
CASSYYRADRAGSPLHF
>TRBD2|few|TRBV27|TRBJ2-7
TGTGCCAGCAGTTTACGGCTAGCGGAAGACGAGCAGTACTTC
CASSLRLAEDEQYF
>NA|few|TRBV4-2|TRBJ2-1
TGTGCCAGCAGCCAAGCCCGACAGACTGAACAGTTCTTC
CASSQARQTEQFF
>NA|NA|TRBV19|TRBJ2-7
TGTGCCAGTAGTATAAATGGGGTAATCCACGAGCAGTACTTC
CASSINGVIHEQYF
>NA|few|TRBV20-1|TRBJ2-6
TGCAGTGCTAGCCGCGGAGGGGTCTCTGGGGCCAACGTCCTGACTTTC
CSASRGGVSGANVLTF
>NA|NA|TRBV7-2|TRBJ2-3
TGTGCCAGCAGCTTAGCGACTACCGCAGATACGCAGTATTTT
CASSLATTADTQYF
>NA|few|TRBV3-1|TRBJ2-1
TGTGCCAGCAGCCAAGAACCGGGACTTAGCTCCTACAATGAGCAGTTCTTC
CASSQEPGLSSYNEQFF
>NA|NA|TRBV12-3/TRBV12-4|TRBJ1-1
TGTGCCAGCAGATTATTTATGGGGTCGATGAACACTGAAGCTTTCTTT
CASRLFMGSMNTEAFF
>NA|NA|TRBV27|TRBJ1-5
TGTGCCACCTGGGACCTCACGAATCAGCCCCAGCATTTT
CATWDLTNQPQHF
>TRBD1|NA|TRBV4-1|TRBJ1-4
TGCGCCAGCAGCCAAGATCTTACAGGGGGGTTTGAAAAACTGTTTTTT
CASSQDLTGGFEKLFF
>TRBD1|NA|TRBV27|TRBJ1-6
TGTGCCAGCAGCTTTAGGGGGACAGGGGCAATTTCACCCCTCCACTTT
CASSFRGTGAISPLHF
>NA|NA|TRBV7-2|TRBJ2-1
TGTGCCAGCAGCCCAAGTTCCGGAGCTGGATCATACAATGAGCAGTTCTTC
CASSPSSGAGSYNEQFF
>NA|NA|TRBV20-1|TRBJ2-5
TGCAGTGCCCTGGACCTCGCAGGAGAGACCCAGTACTTC
CSALDLAGETQYF